A selection of T cell receptor beta chains follows, all from one sample in a study of cytomegalovirus exposure and HLA in healthy donors. Clones were sequenced by immunoSEQ multiplex PCR, and TCRdb holds only the in-frame ones, with some missing. This specimen shows some 84,000 clones; the ten leading clones hold about 0.61%. Sequencing input: PBMCs. The receptors were sampled from a middle-aged man in good health and CMV-seronegative. The CDR3 runs from the conserved cysteine through the conserved F or W. A D gene is named only where the DNA matches it firmly.

d_gene: .; j_gene: TRBJ1-5; v_gene: TRBV4-2; CDR3aa: CASSQDLEATSNQPQHF; CDR3nt: TGTGCCAGCAGCCAAGATCTTGAAGCTACTTCCAATCAGCCCCAGCATTTT
d_gene: TRBD1; j_gene: TRBJ2-7; v_gene: TRBV10-3; CDR3aa: CAISDPGTGGYEQYF; CDR3nt: TGTGCCATCAGTGACCCCGGGACAGGAGGTTACGAGCAGTACTTC
d_gene: .; j_gene: TRBJ1-4; v_gene: TRBV7-9; CDR3aa: CASSLANYNVIF; CDR3nt: TGTGCCAGCAGCTTAGCAAACTACAACGTGATTTTT
d_gene: .; j_gene: TRBJ1-2; v_gene: TRBV6-6; CDR3aa: CASSYSTPGYGYTF; CDR3nt: TGTGCCAGCAGTTACTCGACTCCCGGGTATGGCTACACCTTC
d_gene: TRBD1; j_gene: TRBJ2-5; v_gene: TRBV6-6; CDR3aa: CASSAGTGVETQYF; CDR3nt: TGTGCCAGCAGTGCCGGGACAGGCGTAGAGACCCAGTACTTC
d_gene: .; j_gene: TRBJ1-3; v_gene: TRBV5-1; CDR3aa: CASSLAGQPDSGNTIYF; CDR3nt: TGCGCCAGCAGCTTGGCCGGACAGCCGGACTCTGGAAACACCATATATTTT
d_gene: .; j_gene: TRBJ1-6; v_gene: TRBV28; CDR3aa: CASSLKLEGLSPLHF; CDR3nt: TGTGCCAGCAGTTTAAAACTGGAGGGCTTATCACCCCTCCACTTT
d_gene: .; j_gene: TRBJ1-5; v_gene: TRBV28; CDR3aa: CASSFAFGGSQPQHF; CDR3nt: TGTGCCAGCAGTTTTGCGTTTGGGGGGAGTCAGCCCCAGCATTTT
d_gene: .; j_gene: TRBJ2-2; v_gene: TRBV2; CDR3aa: CASSETPTNTGELFF; CDR3nt: TGTGCCAGCAGTGAAACCCCTACGAACACCGGGGAGCTGTTTTTT
d_gene: .; j_gene: TRBJ1-4; v_gene: TRBV4-3; CDR3aa: CASSQEGPGGVANEKLFF; CDR3nt: TGCGCCAGCAGCCAAGAGGGGCCCGGTGGGGTTGCTAATGAAAAACTGTTTTTT
d_gene: .; j_gene: TRBJ1-1; v_gene: TRBV2; CDR3aa: CASSGRRNTEAFF; CDR3nt: TGTGCCAGCAGTGGGCGGAGGAACACTGAAGCTTTCTTT
d_gene: TRBD1; j_gene: TRBJ2-3; v_gene: TRBV7-3; CDR3aa: CASSSGTGYRGDTQYF; CDR3nt: TGTGCCAGCAGCTCCGGGACAGGGTACAGGGGAGATACGCAGTATTTT
d_gene: TRBD2; j_gene: TRBJ2-5; v_gene: TRBV5-4; CDR3aa: CASSPAPARGGKETQYF; CDR3nt: TGTGCCAGCAGCCCCGCTCCGGCTAGGGGAGGGAAAGAGACCCAGTACTTC
d_gene: TRBD1; j_gene: TRBJ1-4; v_gene: TRBV5-6; CDR3aa: CASSSLRTGGVEKLFF; CDR3nt: TGTGCCAGCAGCTCGCTACGGACAGGGGGCGTTGAAAAACTGTTTTTT
d_gene: .; j_gene: TRBJ2-1; v_gene: TRBV7-3; CDR3aa: CASSLSWAYNEQFF; CDR3nt: TGTGCCAGCAGCTTAAGCTGGGCATACAATGAGCAGTTCTTC
d_gene: TRBD1; j_gene: TRBJ2-1; v_gene: TRBV11-3; CDR3aa: CASSPGTGPYNEQFF; CDR3nt: TGTGCCAGCAGCCCCGGGACAGGACCCTACAATGAGCAGTTCTTC
d_gene: TRBD1; j_gene: TRBJ2-1; v_gene: TRBV7-9; CDR3aa: CASSRWDRGLHWLF; CDR3nt: TGTGCCAGCAGCCGATGGGACAGGGGGCTTCATTGGCTCTTC
d_gene: .; j_gene: TRBJ1-6; v_gene: TRBV10-3; CDR3aa: CAISETANSPLHF; CDR3nt: TGTGCCATCAGTGAAACTGCCAATTCACCCCTCCACTTT
d_gene: TRBD1; j_gene: TRBJ2-1; v_gene: TRBV7-3; CDR3aa: CASSYRDRALGEQFF; CDR3nt: TGTGCCAGCAGCTACCGGGACAGGGCACTTGGTGAGCAGTTCTTC
d_gene: TRBD1; j_gene: TRBJ2-7; v_gene: TRBV7-7; CDR3aa: CASSLRQGPSYEQYF; CDR3nt: TGTGCTAGCAGCCTGCGACAGGGGCCCTCCTACGAGCAGTACTTC
d_gene: .; j_gene: TRBJ1-5; v_gene: TRBV10-3; CDR3aa: CAISESELDSNQPQHF; CDR3nt: TGTGCCATCAGTGAGTCAGAATTAGATAGCAATCAGCCCCAGCATTTT
d_gene: TRBD1; j_gene: TRBJ1-2; v_gene: TRBV4-2; CDR3aa: CASSQATGQGNYGYTF; CDR3nt: TGTGCCAGCAGCCAAGCTACTGGACAGGGCAACTATGGCTACACCTTC
d_gene: TRBD1; j_gene: TRBJ2-7; v_gene: TRBV11-2; CDR3aa: CASRDRTGSYEQYF; CDR3nt: TGTGCCAGCAGGGACCGGACAGGGTCCTACGAGCAGTACTTC
d_gene: .; j_gene: TRBJ2-1; v_gene: TRBV18; CDR3aa: CASSPPGGLAREQFF; CDR3nt: TGTGCCAGCTCACCACCGGGGGGGCTAGCACGTGAGCAGTTCTTC
d_gene: TRBD2; j_gene: TRBJ2-7; v_gene: TRBV30; CDR3aa: CASGSGGVYEQYF; CDR3nt: TGTGCCTCTGGTAGCGGGGGAGTTTACGAGCAGTACTTC
d_gene: .; j_gene: TRBJ2-2; v_gene: TRBV9; CDR3aa: CASSVAANTGELFF; CDR3nt: TGTGCCAGCAGCGTAGCCGCGAACACCGGGGAGCTGTTTTTT